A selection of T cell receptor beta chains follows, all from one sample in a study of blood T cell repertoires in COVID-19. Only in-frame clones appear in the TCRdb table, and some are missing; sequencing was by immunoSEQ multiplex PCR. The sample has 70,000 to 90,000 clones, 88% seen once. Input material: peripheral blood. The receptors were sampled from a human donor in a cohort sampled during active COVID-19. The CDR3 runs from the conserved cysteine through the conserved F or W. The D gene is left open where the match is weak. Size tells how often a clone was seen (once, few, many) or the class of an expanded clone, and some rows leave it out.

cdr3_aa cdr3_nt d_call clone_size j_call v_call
CASRRGLSSGANVLTF TGTGCCAGCAGGAGGGGACTTTCCTCTGGGGCCAACGTCCTGACTTTC NA NA TRBJ2-6 TRBV27
CASSQGTSGSAYNEQFF TGTGCCAGCAGCCAAGGGACTAGCGGGAGCGCCTACAATGAGCAGTTCTTC TRBD2 once TRBJ2-1 TRBV3-1/TRBV3-2
CASSPETGEVLKTQYF TGCGCCAGCAGCCCAGAGACAGGGGAGGTCCTAAAGACCCAGTACTTC TRBD1 NA TRBJ2-5 TRBV4-3
CASSQELGANTGELFF TGCGCCAGCAGCCAAGAGCTGGGAGCGAACACCGGGGAGCTGTTTTTT NA NA TRBJ2-2 TRBV4-3
CAIAQGPDNEKLFF TGTGCCATCGCACAGGGCCCTGATAATGAAAAACTGTTTTTT NA NA TRBJ1-4 TRBV6-5
CASSLTSGGYTDTQYF TGTGCCAGCAGCTTGACTAGCGGAGGGTATACAGATACGCAGTATTTT TRBD2 NA TRBJ2-3 TRBV7-2
CASSVAGETGELFF TGTGCCAGCAGCGTTGCGGGAGAGACCGGGGAGCTGTTTTTT TRBD2 NA TRBJ2-2 TRBV9
CASSQTWQVQFF TGTGCCAGCAGCCAAACTTGGCAGGTGCAGTTCTTC NA NA TRBJ2-1 TRBV6-2/TRBV6-3
CASSLGGGVYEQYF TGTGCCAGCAGCTTAGGAGGCGGAGTATACGAGCAGTACTTC NA NA TRBJ2-7 TRBV7-9
CASSPVMSGTRTEAFF TGTGCCAGCAGCCCCGTGATGTCGGGAACCAGGACTGAAGCTTTCTTT NA NA TRBJ1-1 TRBV7-6
CASSLGIKTSHTSTDTQYF TGTGCCAGCAGCTTAGGGATCAAAACTAGCCATACTAGCACAGATACGCAGTATTTT NA NA TRBJ2-3 TRBV7-2
CASSTGVGIDGYTF TGTGCCAGCAGCACCGGCGTGGGCATTGATGGCTACACCTTC NA few TRBJ1-2 TRBV7-2
CATSDPQGSETQYF TGTGCCACCAGTGACCCACAGGGTTCGGAGACCCAGTACTTC NA NA TRBJ2-5 TRBV24-1
CASFRLAGENEQFF TGTGCCAGCTTTCGACTAGCGGGGGAAAATGAGCAGTTCTTC TRBD2 NA TRBJ2-1 TRBV2
CASSPRVAGTNYGYTF TGTGCCAGCAGCCCAAGGGTGGCAGGGACTAACTATGGCTACACCTTC NA NA TRBJ1-2 TRBV5-5
CASSLLAGATDTQYF TGCGCCAGCAGCCTACTAGCGGGGGCCACAGATACGCAGTATTTT TRBD2 NA TRBJ2-3 TRBV5-1
CASGNREETQYF TGTGCCAGCGGGAACAGGGAAGAGACCCAGTACTTC NA once TRBJ2-5 TRBV7-9
CASSSGTPTYNEQFF TGTGCCAGCAGCTCGGGGACTCCCACCTACAATGAGCAGTTCTTC NA NA TRBJ2-1 TRBV7-8
CASSLARGADSPLHF TGTGCCAGCAGCTTAGCGCGGGGGGCGGATTCACCCCTCCACTTT NA NA TRBJ1-6 TRBV7-9
CASSSRQGPYTGELFF TGTGCCAGCAGTTCCCGACAGGGACCTTACACCGGGGAGCTGTTTTTT TRBD1 once TRBJ2-2 TRBV27
CASSYSGSDGYTF TGTGCCAGCAGTTACTCGGGGAGCGATGGCTACACCTTC NA NA TRBJ1-2 TRBV6-5
CASSLGLAGEETQYF TGTGCCAGCAGCCTGGGACTAGCGGGAGAAGAGACCCAGTACTTC TRBD2 NA TRBJ2-5 TRBV7-2
CASSPRFLASGGMEETQYF TGCGCCAGCAGCCCGCGATTTTTGGCTAGCGGAGGAATGGAAGAGACCCAGTACTTC TRBD2 NA TRBJ2-5 TRBV5-1
CASTGGQGYGYTF TGTGCCAGTACGGGGGGACAGGGCTATGGCTACACCTTC TRBD1 NA TRBJ1-2 TRBV19
CASSFTSGGAGETQYF TGTGCCAGCAGCTTCACTAGCGGGGGGGCCGGAGAGACCCAGTACTTC TRBD2 NA TRBJ2-5 TRBV9